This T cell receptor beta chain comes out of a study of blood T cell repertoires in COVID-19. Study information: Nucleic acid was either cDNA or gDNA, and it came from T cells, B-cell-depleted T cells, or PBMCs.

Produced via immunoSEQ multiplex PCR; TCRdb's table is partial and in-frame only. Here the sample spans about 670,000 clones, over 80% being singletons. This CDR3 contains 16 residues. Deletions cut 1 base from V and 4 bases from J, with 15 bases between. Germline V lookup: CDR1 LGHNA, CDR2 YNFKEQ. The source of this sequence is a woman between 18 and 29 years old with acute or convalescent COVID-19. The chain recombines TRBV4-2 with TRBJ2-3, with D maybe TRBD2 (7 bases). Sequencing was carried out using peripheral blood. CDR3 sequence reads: CASSQGLEGGADTQYF. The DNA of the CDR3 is TGTGCCAGCAGCCAAGGGCTAGAGGGGGGGGCAGATACGCAGTATTTT.